The clone carrying this T cell receptor (beta chain) has just a few counts. Its matching antigen is unknown. The sample is drawn from a study of T-cell reconstitution after alpha-beta-depleted transplantation in children. Study-level findings and limits: For some patients, TCRbeta diversity was high at day 60 because of recipient T cells and thymic progenitors that survived. At the one-year point after transplant, T-cell counts and TCRbeta diversity were found to come mostly from T cells that had been newly produced. Approximately two months post-transplant, alpha-beta T cells reportedly originated from several hundred expanded graft clones.

V gave up 5 bases and J gave up 0 bases; unmatched junction bases: 15. Germline V lookup: CDR1 SGHTA, CDR2 FQGTGA. This CDR3 is 20 amino acids long. Preparing the TCRbeta library involved the use of unique molecular identifiers. Each CDR3 protein gets one entry after TCRdb re-called the PCR reads with MiXCR. The sample has about 300,000 distinct CDR3 sequences, 6.5% to 9% seen once. The material sequenced was peripheral blood, taken 360 days after TCRalphabeta/CD19-depleted stem cell transplant. V usage is TRBV7-3 and J usage is TRBJ2-6; 8 nucleotides agree with TRBD1. This TCR came from a female patient younger than 10 who had a stem cell transplant for Fanconi anemia, so the T cells may come from the graft donor. The CDR3 loop is CASSPFSGTGFSSGANVLTF. The CDR3 region has the DNA TGTGCCAGCAGCCCCTTTTCAGGGACAGGCTTTAGCTCTGGGGCCAACGTCCTGACTTTC.